This T cell receptor beta chain was profiled in a study of regulatory T cells in long-lasting Graves disease. Notes on the study in general: TRBV28, TRBJ1-2 and TRBJ2-5 were favored in persistent disease.

Regarding time point: newly diagnosed GD, antithyroid drugs for less than 3 months. Researchers made the TCR library from RNA that was extracted from PBMCs. Criteria from the American Thyroid Association guidelines were applied to diagnose Graves' disease. As a group, patients came from one endocrinology department in Xi'an, China. As to this clonotype: What it recognizes is unknown.

V lost 0 bases and J lost 7; bases outside the gene matches: 10. The germline gives CDR1 SEHNR, CDR2 FQNEAQ (reference sequence). The CDR3 has 17 amino acids. Libraries of TCR beta came from iRepertoire HTBI primers plus Arm-PCR of CDR3 regions. TCRdb reprocessed the multiplex PCR reads with MiXCR, giving one entry per CDR3 protein. The repertoire has 500,000 or so distinct CDR3 sequences, 16% of them found once; the top ten carry around a quarter. The sample was also linked to a second study, of T cells in Graves' hyperthyroidism and ophthalmopathy. That report adds: Researchers ran a first-round RT-PCR on the TCR CDR3 using the HTBI primer set.

This chain links TRBV7-9 with TRBJ2-1; the match to TRBD1 covers 9 bases. The clonotype comes from a woman aged 40-60 years with Graves disease. The specimen was peripheral blood mononuclear cells (PBMCs), collected at new diagnosis, from a patient treated with antithyroid drugs. The CDR3 protein is CASSLAEGQGRSNEQFF. DNA of the CDR3: TGTGCCAGCAGCTTAGCGGAGGGACAGGGACGATCAAATGAGCAGTTCTTC.